A single sample is the source of the 21 T cell receptor beta chains below, sequenced in a study of T cells in Graves' hyperthyroidism and ophthalmopathy. RNA transcripts provided the source from which TCR beta CDR3 regions were amplified. The HTBI primer set served for first-round RT-PCR of the TCR CDR3. Each CDR3 protein gets one entry after TCRdb re-called the multiplex PCR reads with MiXCR. The sample lists 450,000 to 500,000 distinct CDR3 sequences; about 20% were seen once. The sequencing sample was made of blood. These TCRs come from a woman between 70 and 85 years old with Graves' ophthalmopathy.

This clonotype came up once. This may come from a read error, since a much larger clone is one base off. The rearrangement links TRBV6-5 to TRBJ2-5; 7 positions agree with TRBD2. This CDR3 is 16 amino acids long. Germline values: CDR1 MNHEY, CDR2 SVGAGI. J lost 1 base, V lost 4 bases, and 9 bases had no gene match. CDR3 DNA sequence: TGTGCCAGCAGTTGCTCGCCTCGGGGGGTCCAAGAGACCCAGTACTTC. This codes for CASSCSPRGVQETQYF.

This clonotype came up a few times. The V call is TRBV6-5, the J call TRBJ1-1; 9 positions agree with TRBD1. The trim removed 0 bases at V and 4 bases at J, leaving 9 bases unmatched. The CDR3 has 17 residues. Germline CDR1 and CDR2: MNHEY and SVGAGI. In DNA form, the CDR3 reads TGTGCCAGCAGTTACTCCCGAACCGTGACAGGGGGCACTGAAGCTTTCTTT. It is translated as CASSYSRTVTGGTEAFF.

The chain has TRBV7-2 and TRBJ2-2; the match to TRBD2 covers 9 bases. This CDR3 has 16 residues. V trimming: 6 bases; J trimming: 4 bases; junction bases outside the gene matches: 9. Looked up from germline, CDR1 is SGHTA and CDR2 is FQGNSA. CDR3 coding DNA: TGTGCCAGCAGGCCCGCTAGCGGGATGAGCACCGGGGAGCTGTTTTTT. It yields the protein CASRPASGMSTGELFF.

This clonotype has a handful of counts. The chain has TRBV19 and TRBJ2-5, with a tentative D call TRBD1 (5 bases). Between the trimmed V and J ends, which lost 4 bases and 7 bases, there was a span of 10 bases. CDR1 is LNHDA and CDR2 is SQIVND in the germline V gene (reference sequence). The CDR3 runs to 12 residues. CDR3 in amino acids: CASSTIQGTQYF. CDR3 nucleotide sequence: TGTGCCAGTAGTACTATCCAGGGGACCCAGTACTTC.

A few counts support this clonotype. V is TRBV20-1 and J is TRBJ2-1; a possible D gene is TRBD1 (6 bases). Trimming cost V 3 bases and J 8 bases, with 11 bases left between them. Germline values: CDR1 DFQATT, CDR2 SNEGSKA (reference sequence). This CDR3 region has 12 residues. The chain's CDR3 is CSASSRGDEQFF. DNA for the CDR3: TGCAGTGCTAGTAGCAGGGGTGATGAGCAGTTCTTC.

Turning to this clonotype: This may come from a read error, since a much larger clone is one base off. The rearrangement links TRBV6-2 or TRBV6-3 to TRBJ1-1, with D tentatively TRBD1 (5 bases). CDR1 and CDR2 (germline): MNHEY, SVGEGT. The CDR3 extends over 15 amino acids. The CDR3 spells CASSYSGRSRTGAFF. Here the CDR3 DNA reads TGTGCCAGCAGTTACTCGGGGCGGTCGAGGACTGGAGCTTTCTTT.

The chain is built from TRBV6-1 and TRBJ2-3; 9 positions agree with TRBD2. The CDR3 length is 16 residues. The V segment lost 5 bases and the J segment 4 bases; nucleotides outside the gene matches: 10. The V gene's germline CDR1 is MNHNS and CDR2 SASEGT. CDR3 sequence reads: CASSPRRGGVADTQYF. Written as DNA, the CDR3 is TGTGCCAGCAGTCCTCGGCGGGGGGGGGTTGCAGATACGCAGTATTTT.

Only a few counts were recorded for this clonotype. The chain is built from TRBV5-1 and TRBJ1-2, with 8 bases identical to TRBD1. V lost 5 bases to trimming and J lost 5 bases; unmatched junction nucleotides: 5. Germline-derived CDR1 and CDR2 are SGHRS and YFSETQ. The length of the CDR3 is 13 residues. The CDR3 protein is CASRGQARYGYTF. As DNA, the CDR3 is TGCGCCAGCAGGGGACAGGCAAGATATGGCTACACCTTC.

This clonotype was seen ten or more times. V and J are TRBV2 and TRBJ1-2, with D unresolved. This CDR3 contains 16 residues. The germline gives CDR1 SNHLY, CDR2 FYNNEI. V gave up 3 bases and J gave up 0 bases, with 14 bases separating them. The CDR3 nucleotides read TGTGCCAGCAGTGAGATCCCCCAGTTGACTAACTATGGCTACACCTTC. Its translation is CASSEIPQLTNYGYTF.

The J gene is TRBJ1-4, the V gene TRBV28; no definite D call. The CDR3 totals 12 residues. Germline loops: CDR1 MDHEN, CDR2 SYDVKM. Trimming removed 6 bases at V and 5 bases at J, with 7 bases between. The CDR3 coding sequence is TGTGCCAGCAGACCGCTAAATGAAAAACTGTTTTTT. It yields the protein CASRPLNEKLFF.

The CDR3 nucleotides are TGCGCCAGCAGTGGAACAGGGTCCTATGGCTACACCTTC. Translation: CASSGTGSYGYTF. J is TRBJ1-2 and V is TRBV10-2, with D maybe TRBD1 (6 bases). Trimming removed 4 bases at V and 4 bases at J, with 10 bases between. Germline CDR1 and CDR2: WSHSY and SAAADI. The CDR3 contains 13 residues.

The rearrangement joins TRBV6-4 to TRBJ2-7; 7 bases map to TRBD1. CDR3 length: 15 residues. J was trimmed by 1 base and V by 7 bases; bases with no gene match: 10. Per the germline V gene, CDR1 is MRHNA and CDR2 is SNTAGT. The CDR3 nucleotides read TGTGCCAGCAATTATACAGGGGAAGGATCCTACGAGCAGTACTTC. Translating gives CASNYTGEGSYEQYF.

This chain joins TRBV10-3 and TRBJ1-1, with D unresolved. Deletions cut 3 bases from V and 7 bases from J, with 21 bases between. In germline, CDR1 is ENHRY, CDR2 SYGVKD. The CDR3 runs to 16 residues. The CDR3 here is CAISDKGRLGKGEAFF. In DNA, the CDR3 is TGTGCCATCAGTGATAAAGGCAGGTTAGGGAAAGGTGAAGCTTTCTTT.

The rearrangement uses TRBV19 and TRBJ2-2, with 8 bases identical to TRBD1. V lost 5 bases and J lost 4; bases outside the gene matches: 9. Germline values: CDR1 LNHDA, CDR2 SQIVND (reference sequence). The CDR3 has 16 residues. The CDR3 is CASSPDRALLTGELFF. CDR3 in DNA: TGTGCCAGTAGTCCGGACAGGGCGTTGCTCACCGGGGAGCTGTTTTTT.

This clonotype was detected ten times or more. V gene TRBV2 combines with J gene TRBJ2-3; 8 nucleotides align to TRBD2. Germline-derived CDR1 and CDR2 are SNHLY and FYNNEI. The CDR3 length is 14 residues. The ends lost 8 bases at V and 5 bases at J; junction bases unmatched: 9. The CDR3 is CASSQGLAIDTQYF. CDR3 DNA sequence: TGTGCCAGCTCTCAAGGACTAGCCATAGATACGCAGTATTTT. Supplemented by reference TRBV2 and TRBJ2-3, the full variable domain reads EPEVTQTPSHQVTQMGQEVILRCVPISNHLYFYWYRQILGQKVEFLVSFYNNEISEKSEIFDDQFSVERPDGSNFTLKIRSTKLEDSAMYFCASSQGLAIDTQYFGPGTRLTVL.

This clonotype was detected only a few times. The chain employs TRBV20-1 and TRBJ1-2; D gene ambiguous. Trimming cost V 1 base and J 4 bases, with 13 bases left between them. The CDR3 contains 14 residues. Germline CDR1 DFQATT, CDR2 SNEGSKA (reference sequence). The CDR3, as DNA: TGCAGTGCTAGAGTAGCTTTGGGGTTCTATGGCTACACCTTC. Its translation is CSARVALGFYGYTF.

The chain has TRBV20-1 and TRBJ2-1, with 9 bases that match TRBD2. Germline CDR1 and CDR2: DFQATT and SNEGSKA (reference sequence). The junction had 9 bases not matched to a gene; V was cut back by 3 bases and J by 9 bases. This CDR3 comprises 14 residues. The CDR3 coding sequence is TGCAGTGCTAGGGGGGTAGCGGGAGCCGCTGAGCAGTTCTTC. Its translation: CSARGVAGAAEQFF.

This chain joins TRBV3-1 and TRBJ2-6, with 12 bases lining up with TRBD1. Germline V lookup: CDR1 LGHDT, CDR2 YNNKEL (reference sequence). The CDR3 has 17 residues. The V gene end was trimmed by 4 bases and the J gene end by 3 bases; junction bases not matched to a gene: 4. CDR3 nucleotides: TGTGCCAGCAGCCTGGGACAGGGGGCTTATGGGGCCAACGTCCTGACTTTC. The encoded protein is CASSLGQGAYGANVLTF.

The chain employs TRBV7-7 and TRBJ2-5, with 12 positions matching TRBD2. The V segment lost 2 bases and the J segment 5 bases; nucleotides outside the gene matches: 6. The length of the CDR3 is 16 residues. Germline CDR1 SSHAT, CDR2 FNYEAQ (reference sequence). CDR3 sequence: CASSLSPSGRAETQYF. In DNA, the CDR3 is TGTGCCAGCAGCTTAAGTCCTAGCGGGAGGGCGGAGACCCAGTACTTC.

The chain is built from TRBV2 and TRBJ1-2; unclear D gene. V was shortened by 6 bases and J by 8 bases, with 16 bases between the two germline ends. Germline loops: CDR1 SNHLY, CDR2 FYNNEI. CDR3 length: 13 residues. CDR3 sequence: CASRMTVTGGYTF. In DNA, the CDR3 is TGTGCCAGCAGGATGACGGTGACGGGGGGCTACACCTTC.

This clonotype was seen a few times. This chain joins TRBV19 and TRBJ1-1; no firm D call. Germline V gives CDR1 LNHDA, CDR2 SQIVND (reference sequence). This CDR3 spans 14 amino acids. V was cut by 3 bases and J by 4 bases, with 12 bases left in between. CDR3 in DNA: TGTGCCAGTAGTATTAGAAACGGCGGCACTGAAGCTTTCTTT. This codes for CASSIRNGGTEAFF. The full variable domain, its missing parts supplied by reference TRBV19 and TRBJ1-1, is DGGITQSPKYLFRKEGQNVTLSCEQNLNHDAMYWYRQDPGQGLRLIYYSQIVNDFQKGDIAEGYSVSREKKESFPLTVTSAQKNPTAFYLCASSIRNGGTEAFFGQGTRLTVV.